The source of this T cell receptor (beta chain) is a study of follicular helper T cells after annual influenza vaccination. In the study overall: Some donors were sampled over the 2013-2014, 2014-2015 and 2015-2016 vaccinations. Findings of the study overall: Just roughly 10-21% of cells analyzed had recovered productive TCRB sequences. Day 7 ICOS+CD38+ clones later appeared mostly in ICOS-CD38- cTfh.

A word on this clone: Its antigen is currently unknown.

Profiled with immunoSEQ multiplex PCR; TCRdb holds only in-frame clones, not every one. The sample contains 3,000 or so clones, under 85% of which appear only once. The CDR3 runs to 13 residues. Trimming took 7 bases from V and 10 from J; bases not matched to a gene: 7. Germline loops: CDR1 SGHTA, CDR2 FQGTGA. Stated time point: 2014-2015 season, pre-vaccination. Non-naive CD4+CXCR5+PD-1+ cTfh were sorted into ICOS+CD38+ and ICOS-CD38- fractions. This TCR was sampled from an adult who received the influenza vaccine. The rearrangement links TRBV7-3 to TRBJ1-6; TRBD1 matches 7 bases. The sequences come from CXCR5+ CD38- circulating T follicular helper cells from blood, collected on the day of influenza vaccination. The subset: circulating Tfh, non-naive CD4+CXCR5+PD-1+ (ICOS+CD38+ or ICOS-CD38-). CDR3 region: CASKQGQNSPLHF. The CDR3 DNA follows: TGTGCCAGCAAACAGGGACAGAACTCACCCCTCCACTTT.